One sample yielded the 13 T cell receptor beta chains listed below, sequenced in a study of control samples from healthy donors and cancer patients. Libraries were prepared by immunoSEQ multiplex PCR; TCRdb keeps only in-frame clonotypes and omits some of them. In the table there are some 77,000 clones, roughly 91% of which are singletons. Source material: blood. These TCRs come from a woman aged 60 to 75 in good health.

The V call is TRBV18, the J call TRBJ1-2; 8 bases fit TRBD1. The V and J ends lost 2 bases and 2 bases, in that order; junction bases with no gene match: 7. The CDR3 length is 16 residues. In germline, CDR1 is KGHSH, CDR2 LQKENI. CDR3 loop: CASSPGQGRVNYGYTF. As DNA, the CDR3 is TGTGCCAGCTCACCAGGACAGGGTCGGGTCAACTATGGCTACACCTTC.

The chain links TRBV7-2 to TRBJ2-5, with a tentative D call TRBD1 (6 bases). Germline V gene lookup returns CDR1 SGHTA and CDR2 FQGNSA. There are 14 residues in the CDR3. Trimming pared 3 bases from V and 5 bases from J, leaving 13 bases between. CDR3 DNA sequence: TGTGCCAGCAGCTTGATAGGGGGTGGGGAGACCCAGTACTTC. Amino acid sequence: CASSLIGGGETQYF.

This clone has only a few counts. This sequence joins TRBV4-3 and TRBJ2-3; 7 bases match TRBD1. Germline lookup yields CDR1 LGHNA and CDR2 YSLEER. Trimming at V came to 4 bases and at J to 3 bases, leaving 7 bases not matched to a gene. The CDR3 runs to 15 residues. This CDR3 reads CASSPDRIGTDTQYF. In DNA form, the CDR3 reads TGCGCCAGCAGCCCGGACAGGATCGGGACAGATACGCAGTATTTT.

The rearrangement uses TRBV11-2 and TRBJ2-5; the D is unclear. Looked up from germline, CDR1 is SGHAT and CDR2 is FQNNGV. The CDR3 is 15 amino acids. Trimming took 2 bases from V and 2 from J, leaving 12 bases between them. DNA of the CDR3: TGTGCCAGCAGCTTATTTTCGGACGGGCAAGAGACCCAGTACTTC. It codes for CASSLFSDGQETQYF.

This clone showed up just once. The chain links TRBV7-9 to TRBJ2-3, with 8 bases matching TRBD2. The CDR3 consists of 17 residues. The germline V gene has CDR1 SEHNR and CDR2 FQNEAQ (reference sequence). J lost 5 bases, V lost 5 bases, and 15 bases had no gene match. This CDR3 is CASSPRGVGGAGDTQYF. DNA for the CDR3: TGTGCCAGCAGCCCCAGAGGGGTCGGGGGGGCTGGAGATACGCAGTATTTT. Looking up the rest from reference TRBV7-9 and TRBJ2-3 gives the full variable domain: DTGVSQNPRHKITKRGQNVTFRCDPISEHNRLYWYRQTLGQGPEFLTYFQNEAQLEKSRLLSDRFSAERPKGSFSTLEIQRTEQGDSAMYLCASSPRGVGGAGDTQYFGPGTRLTVL.

The chain recombines TRBV11-2 with TRBJ2-5; TRBD2 might be the D (7 bases). The CDR3 runs to 15 residues. CDR1 is SGHAT and CDR2 is FQNNGV in the germline V gene. Deletions cut 6 bases from V and 0 bases from J, with 14 bases between. CDR3: CASSPGGGYQETQYF. CDR3 DNA sequence: TGTGCCAGCAGTCCGGGGGGCGGATACCAAGAGACCCAGTACTTC.

This rearrangement joins TRBV11-3 to TRBJ2-3; 10 bases match TRBD2. The J segment lost 2 bases and the V segment lost 3 bases, leaving 5 bases of the junction unmatched. Germline CDR1 and CDR2: SGHNT and YENEEA. This CDR3 spans 16 amino acids. CDR3 nucleotides: TGTGCCAGCAGCTTCGGGACTAGCGACTACACAGATACGCAGTATTTT. Its translation is CASSFGTSDYTDTQYF.

The chain joins TRBV2 to TRBJ2-1; a weak D match, TRBD2 (5 bases). Trimming removed 4 bases from V and 4 bases from J, with 8 bases in between. Germline V gives CDR1 SNHLY, CDR2 FYNNEI. The CDR3 covers 13 residues. Here the CDR3 reads CASSVGLYNEQFF. The DNA for the CDR3 is TGTGCCAGCAGTGTTGGACTTTACAATGAGCAGTTCTTC.

This chain joins TRBV5-4 and TRBJ2-7, with 10 nucleotides matching TRBD1. Germline trimming cut 3 bases from V and 3 bases from J; bases unmatched to any gene: 12. This CDR3 region has 17 residues. Germline CDR1 is SGHNT and CDR2 is YYREEE (reference sequence). This chain's CDR3 is CASSYQTGGQGIYEQYF. In DNA form, the CDR3 reads TGTGCCAGCAGCTACCAAACTGGGGGACAGGGGATCTACGAGCAGTACTTC.

The chain links TRBV19 to TRBJ1-2; the D is unclear. The germline CDR1 and CDR2 sequences are LNHDA and SQIVND (reference sequence). The CDR3 runs 11 residues. Trimming cost V 4 bases and J 4 bases, with 4 bases left between them. The CDR3 nucleotides are TGTGCCAGTAGTAGGACCTATGGCTACACCTTC. It codes for CASSRTYGYTF. Using reference TRBV19 and TRBJ1-2 for the parts outside the CDR3, the full variable domain is DGGITQSPKYLFRKEGQNVTLSCEQNLNHDAMYWYRQDPGQGLRLIYYSQIVNDFQKGDIAEGYSVSREKKESFPLTVTSAQKNPTAFYLCASSRTYGYTFGSGTRLTVV.

This clone appeared a single time. The V gene is TRBV5-1, the J gene TRBJ1-3; D not resolved. The V gene's germline CDR1 is SGHRS and CDR2 YFSETQ. This CDR3 has 15 residues. Trimming shortened V by 4 bases and J by 4 bases, and 15 bases separated the two germline ends. The CDR3: CASSPAPSRGNTIYF. The CDR3, as DNA: TGCGCCAGCAGCCCAGCACCCTCGAGGGGAAACACCATATATTTT.

V gene TRBV4-3 combines with J gene TRBJ1-4; a possible D gene is TRBD1 (5 bases). The CDR3 contains 15 residues. Germline V lookup: CDR1 LGHNA, CDR2 YSLEER. The V end was cut by 0 bases, the J end by 7 bases, with 12 bases between. Here the CDR3 reads CASSQDYGAGEKLFF. DNA of the CDR3: TGCGCCAGCAGCCAAGACTACGGGGCGGGTGAAAAACTGTTTTTT.

V usage is TRBV28 and J usage is TRBJ1-4; tentatively, D is TRBD1 (6 bases). Germline assignment: CDR1 MDHEN and CDR2 SYDVKM. The CDR3 has 12 amino acids. V lost 7 bases and J 8 bases, leaving 11 bases between the germline ends. The CDR3 DNA reads as TGTGCCAGCAACAGGGTCGGGGAAAAACTGTTTTTT. This sequence encodes CASNRVGEKLFF.